These T cell receptor beta chains were read from a single sample in a study of shared clonotypes between healthy human individuals. Only in-frame clones appear in the TCRdb table, and some are missing; sequencing was by immunoSEQ multiplex PCR. In the table there are 950,000 to 1,200,000 clones, 77% of which are singletons. What was sequenced was memory CD4+ T cells from PBMCs. The receptors were sampled from a man between 18 and 29 years old in good health. Some clones in this sample may be carry-over from other donors' samples. Each CDR3 is given with its conserved first and last residue. Fields, in order: D gene, V gene, clone size, J gene, CDR3 DNA, CDR3 protein. A D gene is named only where the DNA matches it firmly. The listing skips clone size in some rows; elsewhere it reads once, few, many or a size class.

>.|TRBV6-1|.|TRBJ1-1
TGTGCCAGCAGGTTCACAGGAGGTGCTTTCTTT
CASRFTGGAFF
>.|TRBV28|.|TRBJ2-7
TGTGCCAGCAAGGGAGGGGGCGGATTTTTTTACGAGCAGTACTTC
CASKGGGGFFYEQYF
>.|TRBV28|.|TRBJ2-1
TGTGCCAGCATCGGTCCCGGCGGGATGAATGAGCAGTTCTTC
CASIGPGGMNEQFF
>TRBD1|TRBV5-1|.|TRBJ2-3
TGCGCCAGCATGGTTCAGGGGGATTCAGATACGCAGTATTTT
CASMVQGDSDTQYF
>.|TRBV6-1|.|TRBJ1-1
TGTGCCAGCAGTGAACAGACCATGAACACTGAAGCTTTCTTT
CASSEQTMNTEAFF
>.|TRBV28|.|TRBJ2-2
TGTGCAAGCACCCATAGTATGACCGGGGAGCTGTTTTTT
CASTHSMTGELFF
>.|TRBV28|once|TRBJ2-1
TGTGCCAGCCTCTCGCCGGAATACAATGAGCAGTTCTTC
CASLSPEYNEQFF
>.|TRBV13|once|TRBJ2-6
TGTGCCAGCAGCCCAACAGCCAGCAGGGTAGGGGCCAACGTCCTGACTTTC
CASSPTASRVGANVLTF
>.|TRBV7-2|.|TRBJ2-7
TGTGCCAGCAGCTTAATGGGCCAGAACTACGAGCAGTACTTC
CASSLMGQNYEQYF
>.|TRBV5-1|.|TRBJ2-1
TGCGCCAGCAGCTTGAACAGGGACTCCTACAATGAGCAGTTCTTC
CASSLNRDSYNEQFF
>.|TRBV6-1|.|TRBJ2-7
TGTGCCCTCGGCCCCGTTGAGCAGTACTTC
CALGPVEQYF
>TRBD2|TRBV7-2|.|TRBJ2-7
TGTGCCAGCACCAAAGGGGGCGGGAGGGCGGAATACGAGCAGTACTTC
CASTKGGGRAEYEQYF
>TRBD2|TRBV4-1|.|TRBJ2-1
TGCGCCAGCAGCCCGATCGGGGTAGCGGGAGATAGTGAGCAGTTCTTC
CASSPIGVAGDSEQFF
>TRBD1|TRBV5-6|few|TRBJ2-7
TGTGCCAGCAGCCCCGTCGGGGACAGGAGTTACGAGCAGTACTTC
CASSPVGDRSYEQYF
>.|TRBV7-3|once|TRBJ1-1
TGTGCCAGCAGCTCCGTGTCCTGGGGACCTGAAGCTTTCTTT
CASSSVSWGPEAFF
>TRBD1|TRBV2|.|TRBJ2-7
TGTGCCAGCAGTACGGGACAGGTGAGCTTC
CASSTGQVSF